The entry below describes one T cell receptor (beta chain). The protocol was immunoSEQ multiplex PCR, while the TCRdb copy is restricted to in-frame clones and leaves out a portion. The sample lists approximately 310,000 clones; more than 75% were seen once. This sample is part of a study of blood T cell repertoires in COVID-19. CDR1 is MDHEN, CDR2 SYDVKM, per germline. With 6 bases removed from V and 4 bases from J, the gap between germline ends came to 7 bases. CDR3 length equals 11 residues. What was sequenced was peripheral blood. The TCR was taken from a woman aged 45-60 years who had recovered from COVID-19. The V and J genes are TRBV28 and TRBJ2-7; D is ambiguous. CDR3 loop: CASRARYEQYF. The CDR3 coding sequence is TGTGCCAGCAGGGCCCGTTACGAGCAGTACTTC.